These T cell receptor beta chains were read from a single sample in a study of blood T cell repertoires in COVID-19. Profiled with immunoSEQ multiplex PCR; TCRdb holds only in-frame clones, not every one. This sample yields over 250,000 clones, of which about nine tenths are seen a single time; less than 3% belongs to the top ten. The specimen sequenced was PBMCs or T cells enriched from blood (not recorded which). The receptor source for this set is a woman aged 50 to 60 who had recovered from COVID-19. CDR3s include the opening cysteine and the closing phenylalanine or tryptophan. D genes are given only for firm matches. Rows may omit the clone size; those that give it use once, few, many or a size class.

j_call,d_call,v_call,clone_size,cdr3_nt,cdr3_aa
TRBJ2-7,TRBD2,TRBV9,NA,TGTGCCAGCAGCGTTAGCGGGGGTAGCTCCTACGAGCAGTACTTC,CASSVSGGSSYEQYF
TRBJ1-3,NA,TRBV18,NA,TGTGCCAGCTCACCACCTTTATCTGGAAACACCATATATTTT,CASSPPLSGNTIYF
TRBJ2-3,TRBD2,TRBV5-1,NA,TGCGCCAGCAGCGTCGAACTAGCGGGAGGGTCAGATACGCAGTATTTT,CASSVELAGGSDTQYF
TRBJ1-1,NA,TRBV4-3,few,TGCGCCAGCAGCCAAGCTTTGGGGGGGTCAGTGAACACTGAAGCTTTCTTT,CASSQALGGSVNTEAFF
TRBJ2-5,TRBD2,TRBV5-1,once,TGCGCCAGCAGCTCCGGGACTAGCGGGAACTGGGAGACCCAGTACTTC,CASSSGTSGNWETQYF
TRBJ1-6,NA,TRBV30,NA,TGTGCCTGGAGTGTAAGGGGATCCTATAATTCACCCCTCCACTTT,CAWSVRGSYNSPLHF
TRBJ2-1,NA,TRBV7-6,NA,TGTGCCAGCAGCGGAGGGATAAGCTCCTACAATGAGCAGTTCTTC,CASSGGISSYNEQFF
TRBJ2-3,TRBD1,TRBV27,NA,TGTGCCAGCAGCAGGGGACAGGGGGATAGGAATACGCAGTATTTT,CASSRGQGDRNTQYF
TRBJ1-3,TRBD1,TRBV6-6,NA,TGTGCCAGCAGTCAAACGGGACAGGTCAGCTCTGGAAACACCATATATTTT,CASSQTGQVSSGNTIYF
TRBJ1-2,NA,TRBV7-9,NA,TGTGCCAGCAGCCTCAGGGTGTATGGCTACACCTTC,CASSLRVYGYTF
TRBJ1-1,TRBD1,TRBV25-1,once,TGTGCCAGCAGTGAATCGAGACAGGGCGCGACTGAAGCTTTCTTT,CASSESRQGATEAFF
TRBJ2-3,NA,TRBV10-2,NA,TGCGCCAGCACGGGATTTAGAGGGCTCACCACAGATACGCAGTATTTT,CASTGFRGLTTDTQYF
TRBJ1-2,NA,TRBV19,NA,TGTGCCAGTACCTGGGGGGGCGGCTATGGCTACACCTTC,CASTWGGGYGYTF
TRBJ2-1,NA,TRBV6-5,NA,TGTGCCAGCAGTTACAGGAGCGGGAATGAGCAGTTCTTC,CASSYRSGNEQFF
TRBJ1-1,TRBD1,TRBV28,NA,TGTGCCAGCAGCCCGACGTCGGGACAGGGGTTCACTGAAGCTTTCTTT,CASSPTSGQGFTEAFF
TRBJ1-5,NA,TRBV28,NA,TGTGCCAGCAGTTTCAAGGACAGAAATCAGCCCCAGCATTTT,CASSFKDRNQPQHF
TRBJ2-1,NA,TRBV29-1,NA,TGCAGCGTTAAAATCCCGGGAGATGAGCAGTTCTTC,CSVKIPGDEQFF
TRBJ2-1,NA,TRBV6-2/TRBV6-3,NA,TGTGCCAGCAGTCAACCGAATGAGAGGGTCCGGTTCTTC,CASSQPNERVRFF
TRBJ2-7,NA,TRBV7-2,NA,TGTGCCAGCAGCTTAGGGATGGCAGGATTAGCCTACGAGCAGTACTTC,CASSLGMAGLAYEQYF
TRBJ1-6,NA,TRBV18,NA,TGTGCCAGCTCATCGGGGGTTTTGGATAATTCACCCCTCCACTTT,CASSSGVLDNSPLHF
TRBJ1-5,TRBD1,TRBV19,NA,TGTGCCAGTAGTATCGGGCGGCAGGGGGTACAGCCCCAGCATTTT,CASSIGRQGVQPQHF
TRBJ2-1,TRBD2,TRBV28,NA,TGTGCCAGCAGCCCCCCCGCCGGGACTAGCGGGAGTTTGAGGTACAATGAGCAGTTCTTC,CASSPPAGTSGSLRYNEQFF
TRBJ1-1,NA,TRBV7-8,NA,TGTGCCAGCAGCTTATTCGGGACAGAAGCTTTCTTT,CASSLFGTEAFF
TRBJ2-3,TRBD2,TRBV4-3,NA,TGCGCCAGCAGCCAAGATGCGGGACTAGGTGCGCAGTATTTT,CASSQDAGLGAQYF
TRBJ2-5,NA,TRBV15,NA,TGTGCCACCAGCAGAGGGGGTAGCGCAAGGGAAGAGACCCAGTACTTC,CATSRGGSAREETQYF
TRBJ2-2,TRBD2,TRBV6-2/TRBV6-3,once,TGTGCCAGCAGTTATGGAACTAGCGGGAATACCGGGGAGCTGTTTTTT,CASSYGTSGNTGELFF
TRBJ1-1,NA,TRBV6-5,NA,TGTGCCAGCACCTCAGGGAGGGGTATGAGGACTGAAGCTTTCTTT,CASTSGRGMRTEAFF
TRBJ1-1,NA,TRBV25-1,NA,TGTGCCAGCAGTGAATCGGGCGTCCGGGGAGGGGCTTTCTTT,CASSESGVRGGAFF
TRBJ2-7,TRBD1,TRBV4-2,NA,TGTGCCAGCAGCCAGGGGCTGGACAGGGGTTACGAGCAGTACTTC,CASSQGLDRGYEQYF
TRBJ2-1,TRBD2,TRBV9,NA,TGTGCCAGCAGCGTAGGACTAGCGGAATACAATGAGCAGTTCTTC,CASSVGLAEYNEQFF
TRBJ2-7,NA,TRBV4-2,NA,TGTGCCAGCAGCCAAGATGCAGAAGCCTACGAGCAGTACTTC,CASSQDAEAYEQYF
TRBJ1-5,NA,TRBV27,NA,TGTGCCAGCAGTTTAAATTTCAGGGGTGGTCAGCCCCAGCATTTT,CASSLNFRGGQPQHF
TRBJ2-6,NA,TRBV27,NA,TGTGCCAGCAGCGCTGCTCAGGGCCTTATCTCTGGGGCCAACGTCCTGACTTTC,CASSAAQGLISGANVLTF
TRBJ2-5,TRBD2,TRBV9,NA,TGTGCCAGCAGCGTCGGGAGGGCCCAAGAGACCCAGTACTTC,CASSVGRAQETQYF
TRBJ1-1,NA,TRBV6-2/TRBV6-3,NA,TGTGCCAGCAGTAGTAGAGCCGGACAATCGGAAGCTTTCTTT,CASSSRAGQSEAFF
TRBJ2-1,TRBD2,TRBV7-2,once,TGTGCCAGCAGCTTAGTGTCGGCTAGCGGTAATGAGCAGTTCTTC,CASSLVSASGNEQFF
TRBJ2-3,NA,TRBV28,once,TGTGCCACCCACGACAGGACCCATAGCACAGATACGCAGTATTTT,CATHDRTHSTDTQYF
TRBJ1-1,NA,TRBV12-3/TRBV12-4,NA,TGTGCCAGCAGCGCTCAGGGGAACACTGAAGCTTTCTTT,CASSAQGNTEAFF
TRBJ2-1,NA,TRBV9,NA,TGTGCCAGCAGCGTAGCTAGATCTAAGGCCAATGAGCAGTTCTTC,CASSVARSKANEQFF
TRBJ1-1,NA,TRBV5-1,NA,TGCGCCAGCAGCCAGGGGTATACTGAAGCTTTCTTT,CASSQGYTEAFF
TRBJ1-1,TRBD1,TRBV7-2,NA,TGTGCCAGCAGCTTACACAGGGGGCAAACTGAAGCTTTCTTT,CASSLHRGQTEAFF
TRBJ1-2,TRBD1,TRBV4-3,NA,TGCGCCAGCAGCCAAGGGGTCGGGACAGGGAGGGGCTACACCTTC,CASSQGVGTGRGYTF
TRBJ1-4,TRBD1,TRBV23-1,few,TGCGCCAGCAGTCAAACCAGGGGGGTGAATGAAAAACTGTTTTTT,CASSQTRGVNEKLFF
TRBJ2-7,TRBD1,TRBV11-2,NA,TGTGCCAGCACCGCGAAAAGCCCAGGGTGGGACAGAGCCTACGAGCAGTACTTC,CASTAKSPGWDRAYEQYF
TRBJ1-5,TRBD1,TRBV7-2,NA,TGTGCCAGCAGGAGCAGGGGGGATCAGCCCCAGCATTTT,CASRSRGDQPQHF
TRBJ1-6,TRBD1,TRBV5-1,NA,TGCGCCAGCAGCCCGGGACAGGCCACGTGGAATTCACCCCTCCACTTT,CASSPGQATWNSPLHF
TRBJ1-1,TRBD1,TRBV29-1,NA,TGCAGCCTTGAGGACAGGAAGACTGAAGCTTTCTTT,CSLEDRKTEAFF
TRBJ2-7,NA,TRBV30,NA,TGTGCCTGGAGTTCCGGGAGAATGTACGAGCAGTACTTC,CAWSSGRMYEQYF
TRBJ1-2,NA,TRBV18,NA,TGTGCCAGCTCACCCGACAGTTCATCCAACTATGGCTACACCTTC,CASSPDSSSNYGYTF
TRBJ1-3,TRBD1,TRBV7-9,NA,TGTGCCAGCAGCCGACAGGGCATAGCTGGAAACACCATATATTTT,CASSRQGIAGNTIYF
TRBJ2-1,TRBD1,TRBV5-1,NA,TGCGCCAGCAGCTTGGGACAGGGCTCCAATGAGCAGTTCTTC,CASSLGQGSNEQFF
TRBJ1-4,NA,TRBV9,once,TGTGCCAGCAGCGGCACAGCCGTGGATGAAAAACTGTTTTTT,CASSGTAVDEKLFF
TRBJ2-5,TRBD1,TRBV28,NA,TGTGCCAGCAGTTCGGAGAAACAGGGGGTACTCCAAGAGACCCAGTACTTC,CASSSEKQGVLQETQYF
TRBJ2-7,TRBD2,TRBV7-3,NA,TGTGCCAGCAGCCCGGGACTAGCGAGGGGCGAGCAGTACTTC,CASSPGLARGEQYF